The clone carrying this TCR beta chain has just a few counts. Its antigen is unknown. Naivety among CD8 cells was defined by CD45RO negativity and positive CCR7 selection, thereby excluding terminally differentiated effector memory CD45RA+ cells. The data were obtained in a study of shared clonotypes between healthy human individuals. Execution of the assay was at deep level. Study processing details: Filtering differed since immunoSEQ provided only junctions, with no quality scores. Method: immunoSEQ multiplex PCR; TCRdb's copy keeps in-frame clones and lacks some. That table supplies the V and J calls and clone size; D and trimming were determined from the DNA. The sample shows about 820,000 clones, 92% of them seen only once. Study-wide results and limits: Non-shared clonotypes were found to have lower generation probabilities than the clonotypes that were shared by all four of the sorted-subset donors. When naive CD4 clonotypes were compared across a few donors, around 5% were shared.

What was sequenced was naive CD8+ T cells sorted from blood. This TCR was sampled from a man aged 25-45 years in good health.

CDR3 in DNA: TGTGCCAGCAGCGTAAACTCCCTCGGCGAGCAGTACTTC. Its translation is CASSVNSLGEQYF. The V and J genes are TRBV9 and TRBJ2-7; D gene uncertain. V shed 1 base and J shed 6 bases, with 11 bases lying between them. The length of the CDR3 is 13 residues. Germline CDR1 and CDR2: SGDLS and YYNGEE.